The 28 T cell receptor beta chains in this list originate from one sample, sequenced in a study of T cells in Graves' hyperthyroidism and ophthalmopathy. Template material for amplifying TCR beta CDR3 regions consisted of RNA transcripts. An initial round of RT-PCR targeting the TCR CDR3 relied on the HTBI primer set. TCRdb independently ran MiXCR on the multiplex PCR reads; one entry per CDR3 protein. Of 700,000 to 950,000 distinct CDR3 sequences listed, roughly a third are singletons. Sequencing was carried out using blood. The receptor source for this set is a woman in her thirties or forties with Graves' hyperthyroidism.

The V gene is TRBV7-2, the J gene TRBJ1-1; a weak D match, TRBD1 (5 bases). The CDR3 length is 15 residues. Per the germline V gene, CDR1 is SGHTA and CDR2 is FQGNSA. Trimming cost V 5 bases and J 7 bases, with 20 bases left between them. The CDR3 DNA follows: TGTGCCAGCAGCCAAGATTTATGGGGCGCGGGTGAAGCTTTCTTT. Protein sequence: CASSQDLWGAGEAFF.

This clonotype came up a few times. The V and J genes are TRBV6-1 and TRBJ2-7, with D perhaps given as TRBD1 or TRBD2 (5 bases each). The CDR3 contains 14 residues. Trimming removed 3 bases at V and 2 bases at J, with 11 bases between. Germline values: CDR1 MNHNS, CDR2 SASEGT. The CDR3 region is CASSEPGTTYEQYF. The CDR3 DNA reads as TGTGCCAGCAGTGAGCCAGGGACCACCTACGAGCAGTACTTC.

The V gene is TRBV7-9, the J gene TRBJ1-1; D gene ambiguous. V dropped 5 bases and J dropped 5 bases, with 9 bases sitting between them. The germline CDR1 and CDR2 sequences are SEHNR and FQNEAQ (reference sequence). The CDR3 covers 12 residues. DNA of the CDR3: TGTGCCAGCAGCATAGAGAGGACTGAAGCTTTCTTT. Its translation: CASSIERTEAFF.

V usage is TRBV20-1 and J usage is TRBJ1-5, with TRBD1 matching 9 bases. V was clipped by 3 bases and J by 2 bases; unmatched bases: 5. From germline, CDR1 is DFQATT and CDR2 SNEGSKA (reference sequence). The CDR3 length is 15 residues. The DNA for the CDR3 is TGCAGTGCTAGGGGGACAGGGTTCGGCAATCAGCCCCAGCATTTT. Translated, it gives CSARGTGFGNQPQHF.

The sample holds many counts of this clonotype. This chain connects TRBV20-1 to TRBJ1-5; TRBD1 agrees at 12 bases. This CDR3 contains 14 residues. Germline V gene sequence: CDR1 DFQATT, CDR2 SNEGSKA (reference sequence). The V gene end was trimmed by 5 bases and the J gene end by 4 bases; junction bases not matched to a gene: 3. As DNA, the CDR3 is TGCAGTGCTCGGGGACAGGGGGCGAATCAGCCCCAGCATTTT. Translation: CSARGQGANQPQHF.

This clonotype was recorded a few times. One end of the junction fails to match germline, which may point to a read error. The V gene is TRBV10-3, the J gene TRBJ1-1; 7 bases map to TRBD1. The CDR3 totals 13 residues. CDR1 and CDR2 from the germline V gene are ENHRY and SYGVKD. The CDR3 region has the DNA TGTGCCAGCAGTTACCCCGGGACAGTGGAAGCTTTCTTT. The encoded protein is CASSYPGTVEAFF.

This chain links TRBV5-4 with TRBJ2-7; the D is unclear. The CDR3 is 15 amino acids. In germline, CDR1 is SGHNT, CDR2 YYREEE (reference sequence). V was pared by 0 bases and J by 0 bases, with 10 bases between. In DNA, the CDR3 is TGTGCCAGCAGCTTGGGCAGGACCCTCTCCTACGAGCAGTACTTC. Translation gives CASSLGRTLSYEQYF.

The rearrangement links TRBV6-6 to TRBJ2-7, with 10 positions matching TRBD1. Germline-derived CDR1 and CDR2 are MNHNY and SVGAGI (reference sequence). V shed 5 bases and J 6 bases; nucleotides not matched to a gene: 10. The CDR3 has 15 residues. The CDR3 protein is CASSEGTGDLGEQYF. Written as DNA, the CDR3 is TGTGCCAGCAGTGAGGGGACAGGGGATTTGGGCGAGCAGTACTTC.

The chain joins TRBV6-2 or TRBV6-3 to TRBJ2-2; TRBD1 aligns across 10 bases. Germline assignment: CDR1 MNHEY and CDR2 SVGEGT. The CDR3 covers 15 residues. J gave up 6 bases and V 6 bases, and 7 bases lay outside the gene matches. CDR3 in DNA: TGTGCCAGCAGCCACGGACAGGGGGTGGCCGGGGAGCTGTTTTTT. It specifies CASSHGQGVAGELFF.

This clonotype was recorded many times. The rearrangement uses TRBV20-1 and TRBJ2-5; D not certain. Germline CDR1 is DFQATT and CDR2 is SNEGSKA (reference sequence). The CDR3 is 14 residues long. The ends were cut back, 5 bases at V and 4 bases at J, with 17 bases in the middle. In nucleotides, the CDR3 is TGCAGTGCTTCCCGTTGGGTTCCGGGAGAGACCCAGTACTTC. Translating it yields CSASRWVPGETQYF.

The V gene is TRBV28, the J gene TRBJ2-7, with TRBD1 as a possible D gene (7 bases). Trimming took 7 bases from V and 3 from J, leaving 16 bases between them. Germline V lookup: CDR1 MDHEN, CDR2 SYDVKM. The CDR3 is made up of 14 amino acids. Written as DNA, the CDR3 is TGTGCCAGCAAGATAGGAGGGGGCGGCTACGAGCAGTACTTC. Its translation: CASKIGGGGYEQYF. Based on the CDR3 plus reference TRBV28 and TRBJ2-7, the full variable domain is DVKVTQSSRYLVKRTGEKVFLECVQDMDHENMFWYRQDPGLGLRLIYFSYDVKMKEKGDIPEGYSVSREKKERFSLILESASTNQTSMYLCASKIGGGGYEQYFGPGTRLTVT.

Comment on this clonotype: A read error may explain this, as a much larger clone is one base away. This chain uses TRBV12-3 or TRBV12-4 with TRBJ2-5; a possible D gene is TRBD2 (5 bases). This CDR3 is 12 amino acids long. V shed 7 bases and J shed 9 bases, with 15 bases lying between them. The CDR3 loop reads CASMLGLEAQYF. In DNA form, the CDR3 reads TGTGCCAGCATGCTGGGTCTGGAGGCCCAGTACTTC.

This chain links TRBV10-3 with TRBJ2-2; TRBD1 or TRBD2 may be the D gene (5 bases each). Germline CDR1 is ENHRY and CDR2 is SYGVKD. The CDR3 length is 13 residues. Trimming removed 6 bases from V and 4 bases from J, with 9 bases in between. In DNA form, the CDR3 reads TGTGCCATCAGATCCGGGACCACCGGGGAGCTGTTTTTT. Translation gives CAIRSGTTGELFF.

V is TRBV3-1 and J is TRBJ1-2; D unresolved. CDR3 length: 18 amino acids. The germline V gene has CDR1 LGHDT and CDR2 YNNKEL (reference sequence). Trimming removed 8 bases from V and 3 bases from J, with 28 bases in between. CDR3 region: CASSPTRPSDGIHYGYTF. For the CDR3, the DNA is TGTGCCAGCTCACCGACCCGACCCTCAGACGGAATTCACTATGGCTACACCTTC.

The chain has TRBV4-1 and TRBJ2-7; D not resolved. The V end lost 0 bases, the J end lost 4 bases, and 19 bases lay between the germline ends. This CDR3 comprises 17 residues. The germline V gene encodes CDR1 MGHRA and CDR2 YSYEKL. The CDR3 coding sequence is TGCGCCAGCAGCCAAGATGTTGTGAGACGGCGATTATACGAGCAGTACTTC. It yields the protein CASSQDVVRRRLYEQYF.

As to this clonotype: The junction differs from germline at one of its ends, possibly a read error. The chain has TRBV12-3 or TRBV12-4 and TRBJ1-4; perhaps TRBD1 as D (5 bases). The CDR3 runs to 16 residues. CDR3 protein: CASRVDGAVTKEKLFF. The CDR3 nucleotides read TGTGCCAGCAGGGTCGACGGGGCGGTGACTAAAGAAAAACTGTTTTTT.

A few counts support this clonotype. V and J are TRBV6-5 and TRBJ1-3, with D possibly TRBD1 on 5 matching bases. The CDR3 sequence is 16 residues long. CDR1 and CDR2 from the germline V gene are MNHEY and SVGAGI. The V and J ends lost 0 bases and 0 bases respectively, with 9 bases between them. CDR3 nucleotides: TGTGCCAGCAGTTACTCGACAGCGAGCTCTGGAAACACCATATATTTT. Residues: CASSYSTASSGNTIYF.

The chain uses TRBV6-1 and TRBJ2-7; TRBD2 matches at 13 bases. Trimming took 5 bases from V and 7 from J; bases not matched to a gene: 5. In germline, CDR1 is MNHNS, CDR2 SASEGT. The CDR3 spans 14 residues. The CDR3 DNA is TGTGCCAGCAGTTACCAGGGACTAGCGGGGGAGCAGTACTTC. It translates to CASSYQGLAGEQYF.

This clonotype was observed many times. The J gene is TRBJ1-1, the V gene TRBV5-1, with 8 nucleotides matching TRBD1. Germline trimming cut 2 bases from V and 4 bases from J; bases unmatched to any gene: 10. From germline, CDR1 is SGHRS and CDR2 YFSETQ. CDR3 size: 16 residues. In DNA form, the CDR3 reads TGCGCCAGCAGCTTTCAGACAGGGGCCCTGAGCACTGAAGCTTTCTTT. Protein: CASSFQTGALSTEAFF.

Concerning this clonotype: One junction end disagrees with the germline gene, perhaps due to a read error. The gene calls are TRBV7-9 and TRBJ2-3, with 7 bases aligning to TRBD2. The germline V gene encodes CDR1 SEHNR and CDR2 FQNEAQ (reference sequence). The CDR3 sequence is 15 residues long. CDR3 coding DNA: TGTGCCGGCAGCTTCAGCAGCGGGGTCACAGATACGCAGTATTTT. This encodes CAGSFSSGVTDTQYF.

A note on this clonotype: The junction does not match germline at one end; this may be a read error. V is TRBV10-3 and J is TRBJ1-4; D call uncertain. This CDR3 has 16 residues. CDR1 and CDR2 from the germline V gene are ENHRY and SYGVKD. The CDR3 coding sequence is TGTGCCAGCAGTCCTACGAAAGGGACAACTAATGAAAAACTGTTTTTT. This codes for CASSPTKGTTNEKLFF.

Many counts were recorded for this clonotype. The J gene is TRBJ1-1, the V gene TRBV9; D gene ambiguous. There are 13 residues in the CDR3. V lost 0 bases to trimming and J lost 3 bases, with 6 bases between them. The germline gives CDR1 SGDLS, CDR2 YYNGEE. CDR3 residues: CASSVEVDTEAFF. The CDR3 DNA sequence: TGTGCCAGCAGCGTAGAAGTAGACACTGAAGCTTTCTTT.

This clonotype was seen a single time. The CDR3 loop reads CASSPQGFNEKLFF. CDR3 coding DNA: TGTGCCAGCAGTCCCCAGGGTTTTAATGAAAAACTGTTTTTT. This chain links TRBV6-5 with TRBJ1-4; possibly TRBD1 for D (5 bases). Germline CDR1 and CDR2: MNHEY and SVGAGI. Trimming left V 5 bases short and J 4 bases short, with 11 bases between. This CDR3 contains 14 residues.

V gene TRBV9 combines with J gene TRBJ1-1, with D unresolved. Looked up from germline, CDR1 is SGDLS and CDR2 is YYNGEE. Trimming took off 4 bases at V and 7 bases at J, with 14 bases between the two ends. The CDR3 length is 13 residues. The CDR3 region is CASSQWQTNEAFF. DNA of the CDR3: TGTGCCAGCAGCCAATGGCAGACCAATGAAGCTTTCTTT.

The chain carries TRBV12-3 or TRBV12-4 and TRBJ1-2, with D perhaps TRBD1 (6 bases). V was shortened by 6 bases and J by 4 bases, with 12 bases between the two germline ends. This CDR3 is 13 amino acids long. The CDR3 sequence is CASRTDSSYGYTF. CDR3 in DNA: TGTGCCAGCAGAACGGACAGCTCCTATGGCTACACCTTC.

The chain is built from TRBV10-2 and TRBJ1-1; D may be TRBD1 (5 bases). V was pared by 6 bases and J by 10 bases, with 18 bases between. CDR3 length equals 13 residues. Looked up from germline, CDR1 is WSHSY and CDR2 is SAAADI. The CDR3 spells CASRARALIGAFF. The DNA for the CDR3 is TGCGCCAGCAGGGCCAGGGCCCTTATAGGAGCTTTCTTT.

The genes are TRBV5-5 and TRBJ1-5, with 11 bases identical to TRBD1. Germline CDR1 reads SGHKS; CDR2 reads YYEKEE (reference sequence). CDR3 length: 16 amino acids. With V trimmed by 0 bases and J by 6 bases, 5 bases remained unmatched. CDR3 nucleotide sequence: TGTGCCAGCAGCTTGGCGGGACAGGGGGTAGGTCAGCCCCAGCATTTT. Its protein product is CASSLAGQGVGQPQHF.

In this sample, this clonotype turned up a few times. The chain is built from TRBV29-1 and TRBJ2-3; TRBD1 matches at 8 bases. Trimming took 0 bases from V and 5 from J; bases not matched to a gene: 13. The CDR3 totals 17 residues. Per the germline V gene, CDR1 is SQVTM and CDR2 is ANQGSEA. Here the CDR3 reads CSVEDRRKGQGIDTQYF. In DNA form, the CDR3 reads TGCAGCGTTGAAGATCGTCGAAAAGGACAGGGAATAGATACGCAGTATTTT.